The 14 T cell receptor beta chains below all came from one sample that was sequenced in a study of T cells in Graves' hyperthyroidism and ophthalmopathy (dated by TCRdb to the late 2010s). Receptor libraries were prepared by multiplex PCR. Sequencing instrument: Illumina HiSeq 2000. The TCR beta CDR3 regions were amplified from RNA transcripts. The first round of RT-PCR for the TCR CDR3 was performed with the HTBI primer set and the Qiagen OneStep RT-PCR kit. TCRdb reprocessed the public reads (quality trimming at Q25 with fastp, clone calling with MiXCR) and kept in-frame beta chains. Rows merge per CDR3 protein into single entries with the most common DNA and genes. The sample table shows under 400,000 distinct CDR3 sequences, and around 13% are seen once. Around 9.2% of the sample is held by the ten biggest clonotypes. Sequenced: blood. Source of these receptors: a woman between 18 and 29 years old with Graves' hyperthyroidism.

This clonotype showed up many times. The CDR3 DNA reads TGTGCCAGCAGTTGGGCTGAGGGCACTGAAGCTTTCTTT. This translates into CASSWAEGTEAFF. The chain has TRBV6-2 or TRBV6-3 and TRBJ1-1; D gene uncertain. This CDR3 spans 13 amino acids. Between the trimmed V and J ends, which lost 4 bases and 4 bases, there was a span of 10 bases. Per germline, CDR1 MNHEY and CDR2 SVGEGT.

There are many counts of this clonotype. The DNA for the CDR3 is TGTGCCAGCAGTCCCCCTAGTGGGACCCAGACCCAGTACTTC. Amino acids: CASSPPSGTQTQYF. The chain combines TRBV28 with TRBJ2-5; D may match TRBD1 or TRBD2 (5 bases each). This CDR3 is built from 14 residues. The V and J ends lost 5 bases and 6 bases respectively, with 16 bases between them. Germline-derived CDR1 and CDR2 are MDHEN and SYDVKM.

This clonotype was recorded many times. This chain uses TRBV7-2 with TRBJ2-7; 9 bases are shared with TRBD2. CDR3 length: 15 residues. Germline loops: CDR1 SGHTA, CDR2 FQGNSA. With V trimmed by 5 bases and J by 2 bases, 7 bases remained unmatched. The CDR3 DNA is TGTGCCAGCAGCGAGGGACTAGCTGCAACCTACGAGCAGTACTTC. The encoded protein is CASSEGLAATYEQYF.

The gene calls are TRBV12-3 or TRBV12-4 and TRBJ2-3, with D hard to call. CDR3 length: 14 residues. Between the trimmed V and J ends, which lost 2 bases and 5 bases, there was a span of 11 bases. CDR3 amino acids: CASSLRAVGDTQYF. CDR3 bases: TGTGCCAGCAGTTTAAGGGCGGTCGGAGATACGCAGTATTTT.

A few counts support this clonotype. The chain carries TRBV15 and TRBJ2-1; the match to TRBD2 covers 9 bases. Trimming took 5 bases from V and 7 from J; bases not matched to a gene: 12. The CDR3 contains 16 residues. Germline V gene lookup returns CDR1 LNHNV and CDR2 YYDKDF (reference sequence). The CDR3 DNA follows: TGTGCCACCAGCGCTCCGACTAGCGGTCTTAGAAATGAGCAGTTCTTC. Translated, it gives CATSAPTSGLRNEQFF.

This clonotype was seen ten or more times. The genes are TRBV11-3 and TRBJ2-2; D unclear. V was shortened by 5 bases and J by 4 bases, with 5 bases between the two germline ends. The germline V gene encodes CDR1 SGHNT and CDR2 YENEEA. The CDR3 spans 12 residues. This chain's CDR3 is CASSAVTGELFF. CDR3 bases: TGTGCCAGCAGCGCGGTCACCGGGGAGCTGTTTTTT. Combining the CDR3 with reference TRBV11-3 and TRBJ2-2 gives the whole variable domain EAGVVQSPRYKIIEKKQPVAFWCNPISGHNTLYWYLQNLGQGPELLIRYENEEAVDDSQLPKDRFSAERLKGVDSTLKIQPAELGDSAVYLCASSAVTGELFFGEGSRLTVL.

This clonotype was recorded at least ten times. This chain uses TRBV7-2 with TRBJ2-7, with a weak D call TRBD1 (6 bases). CDR1 is SGHTA, CDR2 FQGNSA, per germline. The length of the CDR3 is 15 residues. Trimming pared 5 bases from V and 2 bases from J, leaving 16 bases between. The CDR3 bases are TGTGCCAGCAGCCCCCAGGGACAACTGACCTACGAGCAGTACTTC. It codes for CASSPQGQLTYEQYF.

This clonotype was counted many times. V usage is TRBV28 and J usage is TRBJ1-5; 8 positions agree with TRBD1. V lost 11 bases, J lost 4 bases, and 7 bases stayed unmatched. Germline V gene data show CDR1 as MDHEN and CDR2 as SYDVKM. The CDR3 covers 13 residues. In DNA form, the CDR3 reads TGTGCCGGACGGACAGGGATGAATCAGCCCCAGCATTTT. Translating it yields CAGRTGMNQPQHF. Together with reference TRBV28 and TRBJ1-5, the CDR3 gives the full variable domain: DVKVTQSSRYLVKRTGEKVFLECVQDMDHENMFWYRQDPGLGLRLIYFSYDVKMKEKGDIPEGYSVSREKKERFSLILESASTNQTSMYLCAGRTGMNQPQHFGDGTRLSIL.

The chain recombines TRBV7-8 with TRBJ2-1; perhaps TRBD2 as D (7 bases). The CDR3 runs 19 residues. Per germline, CDR1 SGHVS and CDR2 FQNEAQ. Trimming took 1 base from V and 7 from J, leaving 26 bases between them. This chain's CDR3 is CASSLVGRRGGSRGNEQFF. DNA for the CDR3: TGTGCCAGCAGCTTAGTTGGACGGAGGGGGGGGAGTCGTGGGAATGAGCAGTTCTTC.

V usage is TRBV28 and J usage is TRBJ2-3, with 9 bases aligning to TRBD1. J gave up 2 bases and V 3 bases, and 9 bases lay outside the gene matches. The V gene's germline CDR1 is MDHEN and CDR2 SYDVKM. The CDR3 is 17 amino acids. In nucleotides, the CDR3 is TGTGCCAGCAGTTTGGTGTGGGGACAGGGAAACACAGATACGCAGTATTTT. Protein sequence: CASSLVWGQGNTDTQYF. The whole variable domain, remainder taken from reference TRBV28 and TRBJ2-3, is DVKVTQSSRYLVKRTGEKVFLECVQDMDHENMFWYRQDPGLGLRLIYFSYDVKMKEKGDIPEGYSVSREKKERFSLILESASTNQTSMYLCASSLVWGQGNTDTQYFGPGTRLTVL.

The table lists this clonotype with many counts. The V and J genes are TRBV12-3 or TRBV12-4 and TRBJ1-1; 9 bases align to TRBD1. The trim removed 4 bases at V and 3 bases at J, leaving 18 bases unmatched. The CDR3 contains 19 residues. CDR3: CASSSQYRGLIRRDTEAFF. As DNA, the CDR3 is TGTGCCAGCAGTTCCCAATACAGGGGGCTCATCCGGCGGGACACTGAAGCTTTCTTT.

The chain links TRBV7-9 to TRBJ1-4, with D tentatively TRBD1 (5 bases). Germline V gives CDR1 SEHNR, CDR2 FQNEAQ (reference sequence). The CDR3 runs 16 residues. Deletions cut 0 bases from V and 8 bases from J, with 16 bases between. The CDR3 nucleotides read TGTGCCAGCAGCTTAGCCCCTCCAGGGATGCGGGAAAAACTGTTTTTT. Translating gives CASSLAPPGMREKLFF.

The table lists this clonotype with many counts. J is TRBJ2-3 and V is TRBV2; 11 bases fit TRBD2. This CDR3 spans 15 amino acids. J lost 5 bases, V lost 5 bases, and 6 bases had no gene match. CDR1 is SNHLY, CDR2 FYNNEI, per germline. CDR3 coding DNA: TGTGCCAGCAGTATAGCGGGAGGGCCCATAGATACGCAGTATTTT. Protein: CASSIAGGPIDTQYF.

This clonotype came up many times. The chain recombines TRBV7-8 with TRBJ1-5, with 9 bases identical to TRBD1. J was trimmed by 7 bases and V by 4 bases; bases with no gene match: 11. This CDR3 is 16 amino acids long. Germline CDR1 SGHVS, CDR2 FQNEAQ. CDR3 loop: CASSSTGTGIRQPQHF. The CDR3 coding sequence is TGTGCCAGCAGCTCCACCGGGACAGGGATCCGGCAGCCCCAGCATTTT.